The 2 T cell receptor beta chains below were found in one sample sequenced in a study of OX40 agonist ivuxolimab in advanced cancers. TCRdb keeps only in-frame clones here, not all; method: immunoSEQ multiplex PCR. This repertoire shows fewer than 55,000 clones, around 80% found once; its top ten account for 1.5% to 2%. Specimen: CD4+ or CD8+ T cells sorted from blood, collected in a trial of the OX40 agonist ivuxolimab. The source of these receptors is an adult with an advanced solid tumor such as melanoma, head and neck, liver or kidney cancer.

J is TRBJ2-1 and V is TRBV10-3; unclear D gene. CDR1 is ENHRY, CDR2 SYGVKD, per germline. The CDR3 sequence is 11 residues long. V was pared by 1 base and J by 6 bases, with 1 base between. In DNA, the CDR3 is TGTGCCATCAGTGAGTTCAATGAGCAGTTCTTC. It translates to CAISEFNEQFF.

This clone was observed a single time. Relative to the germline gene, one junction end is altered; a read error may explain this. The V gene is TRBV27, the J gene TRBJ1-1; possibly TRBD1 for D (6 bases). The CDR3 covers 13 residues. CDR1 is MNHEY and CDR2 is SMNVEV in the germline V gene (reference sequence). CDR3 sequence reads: CASSLGDKLPSPF. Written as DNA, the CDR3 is TGTGCCAGCAGTTTAGGGGACAAGCTTCCTTCCCCATTT.